These 2 T cell receptor beta chains originate from one sample sequenced in a study of cytomegalovirus exposure and HLA in healthy donors. Produced via immunoSEQ multiplex PCR; TCRdb's table is partial and in-frame only. The data contain about 160,000 clones, 85% to 90% of them singletons. Sequencing was carried out using PBMCs. These receptor sequences come from a young woman in good health and CMV-seropositive.

The chain combines TRBV2 with TRBJ2-4; 10 nucleotides line up with TRBD2. CDR3 length: 17 residues. Per the germline V gene, CDR1 is SNHLY and CDR2 is FYNNEI. The trim removed 6 bases at V and 5 bases at J, leaving 13 bases unmatched. CDR3 region: CASRSGPQSGRENIQYF. Written as DNA, the CDR3 is TGTGCCAGCAGAAGTGGTCCTCAGAGCGGGAGGGAAAACATTCAGTACTTC.

The chain employs TRBV5-1 and TRBJ1-1, with TRBD1 matching 8 bases. J lost 1 base, V lost 5 bases, and 4 bases had no gene match. The CDR3 has 14 amino acids. Germline values: CDR1 SGHRS, CDR2 YFSETQ. The CDR3 is CASRIQGANTEAFF. CDR3 coding DNA: TGCGCCAGCAGGATCCAGGGGGCGAACACTGAAGCTTTCTTT.